The entry that follows covers one T cell receptor (beta chain) sequence. The V gene lost 5 bases and the J gene lost 5 bases, with 12 bases spanning the gap. The CDR3 contains 13 residues. CDR1 is SEHNR, CDR2 FQNEAQ, per germline (reference sequence). Donors were drawn from the 120-subject validation cohort, separate from the roughly 700-subject first cohort. These data belong to a study of cytomegalovirus exposure and HLA in healthy donors. TCRdb keeps only in-frame clones here, not all; method: immunoSEQ multiplex PCR. The sample consists of some 73,000 clones, roughly 90% of them appearing once. The receptor was isolated from a woman under 30 in good health and CMV-seropositive. The sample comprised PBMCs. The chain uses TRBV7-9 and TRBJ2-5, with D tentatively TRBD2 (5 bases). The CDR3 DNA is TGTGCCAGCAGCCCCAGCGGAGTGGAGACCCAGTACTTC. Translated, it gives CASSPSGVETQYF.